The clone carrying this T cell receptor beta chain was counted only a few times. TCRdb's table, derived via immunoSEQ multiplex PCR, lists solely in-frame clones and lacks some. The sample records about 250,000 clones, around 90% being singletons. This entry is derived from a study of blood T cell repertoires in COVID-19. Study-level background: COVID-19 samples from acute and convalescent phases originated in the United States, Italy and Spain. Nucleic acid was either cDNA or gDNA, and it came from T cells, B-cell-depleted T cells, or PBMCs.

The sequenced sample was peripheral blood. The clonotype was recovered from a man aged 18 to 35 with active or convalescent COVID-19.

CDR3 protein: CASTGLGYGYTF. Written as DNA, the CDR3 is TGTGCCAGTACAGGGTTAGGCTATGGCTACACCTTC. The chain links TRBV12-3 or TRBV12-4 to TRBJ1-2; TRBD1 is a possible D gene (6 bases). This CDR3 region has 12 residues. The V end lost 9 bases, the J end lost 4 bases, and 12 bases lay between the germline ends.